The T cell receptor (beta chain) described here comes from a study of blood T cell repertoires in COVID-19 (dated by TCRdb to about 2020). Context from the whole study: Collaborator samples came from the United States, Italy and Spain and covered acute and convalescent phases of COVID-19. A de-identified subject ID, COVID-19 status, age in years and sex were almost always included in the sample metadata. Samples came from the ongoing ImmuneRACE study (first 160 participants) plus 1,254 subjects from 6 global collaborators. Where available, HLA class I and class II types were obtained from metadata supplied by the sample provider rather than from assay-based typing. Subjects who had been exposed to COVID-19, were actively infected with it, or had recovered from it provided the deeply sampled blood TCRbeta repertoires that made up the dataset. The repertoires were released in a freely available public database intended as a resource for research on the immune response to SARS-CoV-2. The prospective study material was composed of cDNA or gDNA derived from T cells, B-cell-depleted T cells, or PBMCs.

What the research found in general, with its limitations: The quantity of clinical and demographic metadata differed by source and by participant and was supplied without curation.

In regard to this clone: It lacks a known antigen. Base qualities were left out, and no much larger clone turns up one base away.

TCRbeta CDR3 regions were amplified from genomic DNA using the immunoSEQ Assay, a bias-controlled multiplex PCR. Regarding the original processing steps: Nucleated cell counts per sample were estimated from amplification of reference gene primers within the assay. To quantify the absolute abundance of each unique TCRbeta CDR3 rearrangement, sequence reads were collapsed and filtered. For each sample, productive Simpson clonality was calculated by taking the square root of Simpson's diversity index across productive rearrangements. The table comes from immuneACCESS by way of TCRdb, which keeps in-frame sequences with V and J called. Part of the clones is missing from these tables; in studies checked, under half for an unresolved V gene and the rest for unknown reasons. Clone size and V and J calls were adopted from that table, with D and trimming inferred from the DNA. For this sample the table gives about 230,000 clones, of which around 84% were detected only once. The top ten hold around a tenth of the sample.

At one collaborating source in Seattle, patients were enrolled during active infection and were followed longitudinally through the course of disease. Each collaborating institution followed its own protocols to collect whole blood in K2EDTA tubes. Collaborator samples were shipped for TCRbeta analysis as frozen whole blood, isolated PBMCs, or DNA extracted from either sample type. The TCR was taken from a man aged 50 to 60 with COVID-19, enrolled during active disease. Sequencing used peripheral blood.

The bases are TGTGCCTGGAGTGGGGGACAGGGGGCTTACGAGCAGTACTTC. Its protein product is CAWSGGQGAYEQYF. The chain joins TRBV30 to TRBJ2-7; TRBD1 agrees with 12 junctional bases. Via the germline V gene (reference sequence), CDR1 is GTSNPN and CDR2 SVGIG. CDR3 length: 14 amino acids, cysteine to phenylalanine. The CDR3 DNA has 42 bases and is translated from base 1. V is trimmed back by 1 base and J by 4 bases, and the junction contains 2 bases that no gene match accounts for. The full variable domain, with segments outside the CDR3 supplied by the reference TRBV30 and TRBJ2-7 proteins, appears as SQTIHQWPATLVQPVGSPLSLECTVEGTSNPNLYWYRQAAGRGLQLLFYSVGIGQISSEVPQNLSASRPQDRQFILSSKKLLLSDSGFYLCAWSGGQGAYEQYFGPGTRLTVT.